The TCR beta chain under discussion was sequenced for a study of CD8+ T cells in alopecia areata. As for the study in general: It was 6 to 18 months of tofacitinib, and then there were 6 months off drug. Study-wide findings and caveats: TCR sharing was clearer in mice than between patients, perhaps partly owing to patient HLA diversity. More clonal than normal scalp was lesional scalp, particularly alopecia totalis/universalis.

In this sample, this clone turned up a few times. Antigen: not known. The V gene's germline CDR1 is LNHNV and CDR2 YYDKDF (reference sequence). V dropped 7 bases and J dropped 0 bases, with 7 bases sitting between them. The CDR3 totals 13 residues. cDNA reverse transcribed from extracted RNA served as the sequencing template. Method: immunoSEQ multiplex PCR; TCRdb's copy keeps in-frame clones and lacks some. Seen here are under 250,000 clones, more than 45% observed once, and the top ten hold approximately 0.45%. This clonotype originated in a human donor with alopecia areata. The chain employs TRBV15 and TRBJ2-1; D possibly corresponds to TRBD1 (5 bases). The sequences come from CD4+ T cells sorted from blood, collected at week 0. CDR3 DNA: TGTGCCACCACGGACACCTCCTACAATGAGCAGTTCTTC. It codes for CATTDTSYNEQFF.